These 19 T cell receptor beta chains were sequenced from one sample in a study of response to subunit inactivated influenza vaccine. Via MiXCR, TCRdb re-called the RT-PCR reads, giving one row per CDR3 protein. Found here are about 540,000 distinct CDR3 sequences, roughly a quarter of them singletons; the top ten hold approximately 3%. These same data were also listed under a study on T cells expressing NK-cell markers. That source reports: What made the TCR beta cDNA was 5'RACE template switching with UMIs.

Specimen: CD4+ T cells sorted from PBMCs, collected 11 to 12 days after vaccination. The receptors shown here come from a man aged 50 or older who received an inactivated influenza vaccine.

The chain combines TRBV14 with TRBJ1-2; D remains ambiguous. CDR3 size: 13 residues. V was clipped by 1 base and J by 7 bases, with 10 bases between them. The V gene's germline CDR1 is SGHDN and CDR2 FVKESK. The CDR3 nucleotides are TGTGCCAGCAGCCAAGTCCCGTTGGGTGGCTACACCTTC. Its translation: CASSQVPLGGYTF.

The table lists this clonotype with a few counts. The rearrangement uses TRBV12-3 or TRBV12-4 and TRBJ1-1; D unresolved. This CDR3 is built from 14 residues. The ends were cut back, 6 bases at V and 0 bases at J, with 11 bases in the middle. This chain's CDR3 is CASRIGGLNTEAFF. The CDR3 DNA sequence: TGTGCCAGCAGGATCGGAGGCCTGAACACTGAAGCTTTCTTT.

This clonotype was seen more than once but under ten times. J is TRBJ1-2 and V is TRBV5-4; TRBD1 matches at 10 bases. The CDR3 loop spans 14 amino acids. CDR1 SGHNT and CDR2 YYREEE come from the germline V gene (reference sequence). V lost 3 bases and J lost 5; bases outside the gene matches: 4. CDR3 sequence (DNA): TGTGCCAGCAGCTCAGGGACAGGGGAATATGGCTACACCTTC. Translating it yields CASSSGTGEYGYTF.

V gene TRBV7-9 combines with J gene TRBJ2-1; the D is unclear. Germline values: CDR1 SEHNR, CDR2 FQNEAQ (reference sequence). V was shortened by 1 base and J by 6 bases, with 16 bases between the two germline ends. The CDR3 sequence is 16 residues long. The CDR3 is CASSLVPGDESNEQFF. CDR3 nucleotide sequence: TGTGCCAGCAGCTTAGTACCCGGAGATGAGTCCAATGAGCAGTTCTTC.

This clonotype was detected a few times. Here the CDR3 DNA reads TGTGCCAGCAGCCAAGGGGGGGCAAGCGCGAACACCGGGGAGCTGTTTTTT. Protein sequence: CASSQGGASANTGELFF. V gene TRBV3-1 combines with J gene TRBJ2-2, with D possibly being TRBD1 or TRBD2 (6 bases each). The CDR3 length is 17 residues. CDR1 and CDR2 (germline): LGHDT, YNNKEL (reference sequence). V was shortened by 1 base and J by 0 bases, with 12 bases between the two germline ends.

This clonotype has just a few counts. The J gene is TRBJ1-1, the V gene TRBV24-1, with a tentative D call TRBD1 (5 bases). Germline CDR1 is KGHDR and CDR2 is SFDVKD. V gave up 5 bases and J gave up 8 bases, with 14 bases separating them. CDR3 length equals 13 residues. Here the CDR3 reads CATSVGHRSEAFF. Written as DNA, the CDR3 is TGTGCCACCAGTGTAGGACACAGGAGCGAAGCTTTCTTT.

In this sample, this clonotype turned up a few times. The chain carries TRBV29-1 and TRBJ2-5; D unresolved. Per the germline V gene, CDR1 is SQVTM and CDR2 is ANQGSEA. V lost 5 bases and J lost 5, with 12 bases in between. The CDR3 is 12 amino acids. In DNA, the CDR3 is TGCAGCGTTTGGGTTTCTCGGGAGACCCAGTACTTC. Protein: CSVWVSRETQYF.

The CDR3 here is CASNTAGTISYEQYF. In DNA, the CDR3 is TGTGCCAGCAATACAGCCGGGACGATCTCCTACGAGCAGTACTTC. The V gene is TRBV6-2 or TRBV6-3, the J gene TRBJ2-7; D possibly uses TRBD1 or TRBD2 (5 bases each). V lost 7 bases, J lost 0 bases, and 16 bases lay in between. Germline V gives CDR1 MNHEY, CDR2 SVGEGT. CDR3 length equals 15 residues.

This clonotype has more than one count but fewer than ten. This chain links TRBV18 with TRBJ2-7; 9 positions agree with TRBD1. The CDR3 is 15 residues long. Per the germline V gene, CDR1 is KGHSH and CDR2 is LQKENI. V was pared by 5 bases and J by 6 bases, with 11 bases of the junction left unmatched. CDR3 nucleotide sequence: TGTGCCAGCTCAGCCCCGGACAGGGGTCCCCGCGAGCAGTACTTC. Amino acid sequence: CASSAPDRGPREQYF.

The rearrangement joins TRBV20-1 to TRBJ2-5, with 8 bases lining up with TRBD1. Germline V gives CDR1 DFQATT, CDR2 SNEGSKA (reference sequence). This CDR3 is 14 amino acids long. V trimming: 3 bases; J trimming: 2 bases; junction bases outside the gene matches: 5. CDR3 in amino acids: CSARQGARQETQYF. The DNA of the CDR3 is TGCAGTGCTAGGCAGGGGGCGCGGCAAGAGACCCAGTACTTC.

This sequence joins TRBV12-3 or TRBV12-4 and TRBJ2-7; D may be TRBD1 or TRBD2 (5 bases each). There are 14 residues in the CDR3. The V end was cut by 6 bases, the J end by 2 bases, with 14 bases between. The CDR3 region is CASRSGWGPYEQYF. The CDR3 DNA reads TGTGCCAGCAGATCGGGATGGGGCCCCTACGAGCAGTACTTC.

This clonotype was picked up a small number of times. In DNA, the CDR3 is TGCAGCTTCCATTCGGGGGCCGAGCAGTTCTTC. Its protein is CSFHSGAEQFF. The chain links TRBV29-1 to TRBJ2-1, with D possibly called TRBD1 or TRBD2 (6 bases each). The CDR3 is 11 amino acids. Trimming removed 8 bases from V and 10 bases from J, with 15 bases in between. CDR1 is SQVTM, CDR2 ANQGSEA, per germline.

In this sample, this clonotype turned up many times. This sequence joins TRBV3-1 and TRBJ1-2; TRBD1 is a possible D gene (6 bases). This CDR3 has 16 residues. The V and J ends lost 2 bases and 4 bases respectively, with 17 bases between them. Germline V CDR1 and CDR2: LGHDT, YNNKEL (reference sequence). CDR3 in amino acids: CASSQPGRGHAYGYTF. The CDR3 nucleotides are TGTGCCAGCAGCCAACCCGGCAGGGGCCATGCCTATGGCTACACCTTC.

This clonotype came up once. The chain is built from TRBV2 and TRBJ2-1, with 11 bases lining up with TRBD2. Per the germline V gene, CDR1 is SNHLY and CDR2 is FYNNEI. There are 15 residues in the CDR3. J lost 5 bases, V lost 6 bases, and 6 bases had no gene match. This CDR3 reads CASRFSGRAHNEQFF. In DNA form, the CDR3 reads TGTGCCAGCAGATTTAGCGGGAGGGCCCACAATGAGCAGTTCTTC. The full variable domain, with the rest looked up from reference TRBV2 and TRBJ2-1, is EPEVTQTPSHQVTQMGQEVILRCVPISNHLYFYWYRQILGQKVEFLVSFYNNEISEKSEIFDDQFSVERPDGSNFTLKIRSTKLEDSAMYFCASRFSGRAHNEQFFGPGTRLTVL.

The V gene is TRBV28, the J gene TRBJ1-5; unclear D gene. CDR3 length equals 11 residues. The V gene lost 6 bases and the J gene lost 4 bases, with 4 bases spanning the gap. CDR1 is MDHEN, CDR2 SYDVKM, per germline. This CDR3 reads CASSRNQPQHF. Written as DNA, the CDR3 is TGTGCCAGCAGCCGAAATCAGCCCCAGCATTTT. Drawing the rest from reference TRBV28 and TRBJ1-5, the complete variable domain is DVKVTQSSRYLVKRTGEKVFLECVQDMDHENMFWYRQDPGLGLRLIYFSYDVKMKEKGDIPEGYSVSREKKERFSLILESASTNQTSMYLCASSRNQPQHFGDGTRLSIL.

The genes are TRBV4-3 and TRBJ1-5; 7 nucleotides agree with TRBD1. With 4 bases clipped from V and 1 base from J, the junction kept 4 bases outside the gene matches. Germline CDR1 LGHNA, CDR2 YSLEER. This CDR3 region has 15 residues. The CDR3 region is CASSRRQGSNQPQHF. CDR3 DNA: TGCGCCAGCAGCCGAAGACAGGGCAGCAATCAGCCCCAGCATTTT.

This clonotype was detected only a few times. V is TRBV7-2 and J is TRBJ2-2; no clear D. V shed 4 bases and J shed 6 bases, with 9 bases lying between them. This CDR3 spans 13 amino acids. CDR1 and CDR2 from the germline V gene are SGHTA and FQGNSA. The CDR3 loop is CASSSRSSGELFF. Written as DNA, the CDR3 is TGTGCCAGCAGCTCACGTTCGTCCGGGGAGCTGTTTTTT.

The gene calls are TRBV7-6 and TRBJ2-7, with TRBD2 identical over 10 bases. The trim removed 5 bases at V and 6 bases at J, leaving 10 bases unmatched. The CDR3 has 15 amino acids. Germline lookup yields CDR1 SGHVS and CDR2 FNYEAQ. The CDR3 is CASSQRASGSGEQYF. Written as DNA, the CDR3 is TGTGCCAGCAGCCAAAGAGCTAGCGGGAGCGGCGAGCAGTACTTC.

This clonotype was observed many times. V usage is TRBV6-2 or TRBV6-3 and J usage is TRBJ2-1; D not certain. Deletions cut 7 bases from V and 4 bases from J, with 5 bases between. CDR1 MNHEY and CDR2 SVGEGT come from the germline V gene. This CDR3 is built from 11 residues. The CDR3 loop is CASTSYNEQFF. The CDR3 bases are TGTGCCAGCACGAGTTACAATGAGCAGTTCTTC.